These 4 T cell receptor beta chains came from one sample sequenced in a study of CD4 T cells in relation to SARS-CoV-2 and coronaviruses. Sequenced by immunoSEQ multiplex PCR; TCRdb stores in-frame clones only, minus some. The sample shows more than 15,000 clones, 76% of them seen only once. CD4+ T cells from unexposed donors were obtained before the COVID-19 pandemic (2011-2018). Isolation of CD4+ T cells took place after around eleven days in culture. These receptors are not linked to any known antigen. Sample: CD4+ T cells from PBMCs, cultured in vitro. The receptors were sampled from a human donor in good health.

The V and J genes are TRBV5-4 and TRBJ2-1; TRBD2 agrees at 9 bases. The CDR3 covers 12 residues. The trim removed 4 bases at V and 14 bases at J, leaving 7 bases unmatched. CDR1 SGHNT and CDR2 YYREEE come from the germline V gene (reference sequence). The CDR3 region has the DNA TGTGCCAGCAGCCAAGATAGCGGGAGTAAGTTCTTC. This sequence encodes CASSQDSGSKFF. Complete variable domain (other parts from reference TRBV5-4 and TRBJ2-1): ETGVTQSPTHLIKTRGQQVTLRCSSQSGHNTVSWYQQALGQGPQFIFQYYREEENGRGNFPPRFSGLQFPNYSSELNVNALELDDSALYLCASSQDSGSKFFGPGTRLTVL.

V is TRBV19 and J is TRBJ2-7, with a weak D call TRBD1 (5 bases). Germline values: CDR1 LNHDA, CDR2 SQIVND (reference sequence). V lost 5 bases and J lost 0, with 8 bases in between. The CDR3 spans 13 residues. The DNA of the CDR3 is TGTGCCAGTAGTGTGACAGTCTCCTACGAGCAGTACTTC. This encodes CASSVTVSYEQYF.

This clone was found once. The chain recombines TRBV6-5 with TRBJ2-7; TRBD1 matches 9 bases. Germline lookup yields CDR1 MNHEY and CDR2 SVGAGI. The ends lost 6 bases at V and 3 bases at J; junction bases unmatched: 3. The CDR3 sequence is 13 residues long. The CDR3 reads CASRDRGRYEQYF. DNA of the CDR3: TGTGCCAGCAGGGACAGGGGCCGCTACGAGCAGTACTTC.

The rearrangement uses TRBV7-9 and TRBJ1-1, with 7 bases aligning to TRBD1. Germline CDR1 reads SEHNR; CDR2 reads FQNEAQ (reference sequence). CDR3 size: 15 residues. With V trimmed by 0 bases and J by 1 base, 2 bases remained unmatched. DNA for the CDR3: TGTGCCAGCAGCTTAGCCGACAGGGAGAACACTGAAGCTTTCTTT. It codes for CASSLADRENTEAFF.